What follows are 6 T cell receptor beta chains derived from one specimen sequenced in a study of beta chain features in type 1 diabetes. Study-wide results and limits: TCRB CDR3s were moderately but significantly shorter in Type 1 diabetes patients in all four CD4+ subsets.

The authors reverse transcribed all of the isolated RNA, so sequencing captured expressed TCRB transcripts. Here immunoSEQ multiplex PCR was the method, and the copy in TCRdb shows in-frame clones only, minus some. The sample holds about 230,000 clones, under 20% seen once. Antigen specificity for these receptors is unknown. The sample consisted of naive CD4+ T cells from blood. The receptor set was obtained from a man aged 30-40 years with type 1 diabetes.

This clone has a handful of counts. The chain employs TRBV29-1 and TRBJ2-7; D is undetermined. This CDR3 has 13 amino acids. Germline lookup yields CDR1 SQVTM and CDR2 ANQGSEA. Deletions cut 5 bases from V and 0 bases from J, with 11 bases between. The CDR3 reads CSVPASSSYEQYF. CDR3 DNA sequence: TGCAGCGTTCCTGCGTCCAGCTCCTACGAGCAGTACTTC.

This chain joins TRBV29-1 and TRBJ1-5, with TRBD1 matching over 8 bases. CDR1 and CDR2 (germline): SQVTM, ANQGSEA. V lost 5 bases, J lost 5 bases, and 8 bases stayed unmatched. This CDR3 is 14 amino acids long. CDR3 in amino acids: CSVKTDRGDQPQHF. As DNA, the CDR3 is TGCAGCGTTAAGACAGACAGGGGAGATCAGCCCCAGCATTTT.

J is TRBJ1-1 and V is TRBV4-2, with 7 bases matching TRBD1. There are 15 residues in the CDR3. CDR1 LGHNA and CDR2 YNFKEQ come from the germline V gene. Trimming at V came to 4 bases and at J to 0 bases, leaving 5 bases not matched to a gene. The CDR3 is CASSPQGIMNTEAFF. The CDR3, as DNA: TGTGCCAGCAGCCCACAGGGGATCATGAACACTGAAGCTTTCTTT.

The chain employs TRBV30 and TRBJ1-4; TRBD1 agrees at 7 bases. The J segment lost 5 bases and the V segment lost 3 bases, leaving 6 bases of the junction unmatched. The CDR3 totals 14 residues. Germline CDR1 is GTSNPN and CDR2 is SVGIG (reference sequence). The CDR3 sequence: CAWRQGMANEKLFF. The CDR3 DNA reads TGTGCCTGGAGACAGGGGATGGCGAATGAAAAACTGTTTTTT.

V and J are TRBV10-3 and TRBJ2-7, with D hard to call. CDR1 ENHRY and CDR2 SYGVKD come from the germline V gene. The CDR3 is 11 residues long. The V and J ends lost 8 bases and 4 bases respectively, with 9 bases between them. The CDR3, as DNA: TGTGCCATCGAGTCGGAGTACGAGCAGTACTTC. It encodes CAIESEYEQYF.

This clone has a handful of counts. The CDR3 sequence is CASTRTGETQYF. Written as DNA, the CDR3 is TGTGCCAGCACTCGTACAGGGGAGACCCAGTACTTC. This sequence joins TRBV7-9 and TRBJ2-5, with a possible D match to TRBD1 (6 bases). The CDR3 has 12 amino acids. From germline, CDR1 is SEHNR and CDR2 FQNEAQ (reference sequence). The germline V and J ends were trimmed by 7 bases and 5 bases, with 11 bases remaining between them.